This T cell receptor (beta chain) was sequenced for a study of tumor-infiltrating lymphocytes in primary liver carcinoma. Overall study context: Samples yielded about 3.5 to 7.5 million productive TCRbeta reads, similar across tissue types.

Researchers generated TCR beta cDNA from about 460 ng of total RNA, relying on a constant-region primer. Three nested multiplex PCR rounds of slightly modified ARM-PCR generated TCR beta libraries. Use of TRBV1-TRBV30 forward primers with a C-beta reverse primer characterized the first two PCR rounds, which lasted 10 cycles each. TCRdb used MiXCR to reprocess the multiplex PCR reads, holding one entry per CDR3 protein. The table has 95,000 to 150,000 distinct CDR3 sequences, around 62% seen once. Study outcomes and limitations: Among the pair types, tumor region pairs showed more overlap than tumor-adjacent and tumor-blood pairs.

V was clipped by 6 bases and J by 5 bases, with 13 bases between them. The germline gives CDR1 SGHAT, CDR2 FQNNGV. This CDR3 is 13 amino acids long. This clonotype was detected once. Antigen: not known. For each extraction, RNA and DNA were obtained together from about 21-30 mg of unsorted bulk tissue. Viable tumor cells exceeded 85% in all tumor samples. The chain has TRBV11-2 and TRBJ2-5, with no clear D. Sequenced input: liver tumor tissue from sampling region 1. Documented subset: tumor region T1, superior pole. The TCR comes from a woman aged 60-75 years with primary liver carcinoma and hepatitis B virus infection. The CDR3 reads CASSPNFAETQYF. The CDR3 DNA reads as TGTGCCAGCAGTCCCAACTTTGCGGAGACCCAGTACTTC.